A selection of T cell receptor beta chains follows, all from one sample in a study of shared clonotypes between healthy human individuals. Here immunoSEQ multiplex PCR was the method, and the copy in TCRdb shows in-frame clones only, minus some. The sample lists roughly 590,000 clones; nearly 97% were seen once. Sequencing used naive CD8+ T cells sorted from blood. The source of these receptors is a woman in her twenties or thirties in good health. Each CDR3 is given with its conserved first and last residue. The D gene is left open where the match is weak. The listing skips clone size in some rows; elsewhere it reads once, few, many or a size class.

j_gene	d_gene	abundance	v_gene	CDR3nt	CDR3aa
TRBJ2-2	TRBD2	NA	TRBV2	TGTGCCAGCAGTGAAATCGGACTAGCGGGAGCCGGGGAGCTGTTTTTT	CASSEIGLAGAGELFF
TRBJ2-1	NA	NA	TRBV6-1	TGTGCCAGCAGTGTATTAGAGAAAAACAATGAGCAGTTCTTC	CASSVLEKNNEQFF
TRBJ1-1	NA	NA	TRBV27	TGTGCCAGCAGGCAAGGGGGTGGATACATGAACACTGAAGCTTTCTTT	CASRQGGGYMNTEAFF
TRBJ2-1	NA	NA	TRBV19	TGTGCCAGTAGTGACTCTAGATTGGCCAATGAGCAGTTCTTC	CASSDSRLANEQFF
TRBJ2-7	NA	NA	TRBV14	TGTGCCAGCAGCCAAGACCATCGCTACGACGAGCAGTACTTC	CASSQDHRYDEQYF
TRBJ1-1	NA	NA	TRBV5-1	TGCGCCAGCAGCTATGGTCTCATGAACACTGAAGCTTTCTTT	CASSYGLMNTEAFF
TRBJ2-7	NA	NA	TRBV27	TGTGCCAGCAGTTTAGGCCTAGCGCAGACCTACGAGCAGTACTTC	CASSLGLAQTYEQYF
TRBJ1-5	NA	once	TRBV28	TGTGCCAGCACCTCGCGGGAGAGTGTATACGTCGGCAATCAGCCCCAGCATTTT	CASTSRESVYVGNQPQHF
TRBJ2-7	NA	once	TRBV28	TGTGCCAGCTCGGGACCTCAGAAATACGAGCAGTACTTC	CASSGPQKYEQYF
TRBJ2-5	TRBD2	NA	TRBV5-1	TGCGCCAGCAGCTTACTAGCGGGAGGGCCGGAGGAGACCCAGTACTTC	CASSLLAGGPEETQYF
TRBJ1-2	NA	NA	TRBV9	TGTGCCAGCAGCGTAGGGGGTGGAGACTATGGCTACACCTTC	CASSVGGGDYGYTF
TRBJ2-1	NA	NA	TRBV9	TGTGCCAGCAGCGTAGCCGGGGCCGGGACTGAACTGCACCACCGGGGCGATGAGCAGTTCTTC	CASSVAGAGTELHHRGDEQFF
TRBJ2-1	TRBD2	NA	TRBV27	TGTGCCAGCAGCTCTGGGACTAGCGGGAGGGCCGGACAGTTCTTC	CASSSGTSGRAGQFF
TRBJ1-1	NA	NA	TRBV5-6	TGTGCCAGCAGGGGAGGGTCGTACACTGAAGCTTTCTTT	CASRGGSYTEAFF
TRBJ2-5	NA	NA	TRBV5-6	TGTGCCAGCAGCTTATGGGGGTACGGAGAGACCCAGTACTTC	CASSLWGYGETQYF
TRBJ2-7	TRBD2	NA	TRBV27	TGTGCCAGCAGTTTGAGCGGGAGGAGGAACGAGCAGTACTTC	CASSLSGRRNEQYF
TRBJ2-2	NA	NA	TRBV9	TGTGCCAGCAGCGCCTCCTTGGGACGTAACACCGGGGAGCTGTTTTTT	CASSASLGRNTGELFF
TRBJ2-3	NA	NA	TRBV27	TGTGCCAGCTATCCTCTAGGCCTCACAGATACGCAGTATTTT	CASYPLGLTDTQYF
TRBJ1-1	NA	NA	TRBV6-6	TGTGCCAGCAGCAGACTGGGACACTGGAACACTGAAGCTTTCTTT	CASSRLGHWNTEAFF
TRBJ2-7	NA	NA	TRBV5-8	TGTGCCAGCAGCCTAGACGAGCAGTACTTC	CASSLDEQYF
TRBJ2-6	NA	NA	TRBV7-6	TGTGCCAGCAGCCCGCCTCGCTCTGGGGCCAACGTCCTGACTTTC	CASSPPRSGANVLTF
TRBJ2-2	TRBD2	NA	TRBV13	TGTGCCACGACACCCGGACTAGCGGGAGTGAACACCGGGGAGCTGTTTTTT	CATTPGLAGVNTGELFF
TRBJ2-7	NA	NA	TRBV7-2	TGTGCCAGCAGCCCTGGGGACGCACGTTACGAGCAGTACTTC	CASSPGDARYEQYF
TRBJ2-5	NA	once	TRBV6-1	TGTGCCAGCAGTGAAGGTACCCCCCAGTACTTC	CASSEGTPQYF
TRBJ1-5	NA	NA	TRBV6-6	TGTGCCAGCAAGGGGGGGACCAATCAGCCCCAGCATTTT	CASKGGTNQPQHF
TRBJ2-5	TRBD1	once	TRBV7-8	TGTGCCAGCAGCCCTCTCGGCAGGGGGCGGCAAGAGACCCAGTACTTC	CASSPLGRGRQETQYF
TRBJ2-7	NA	NA	TRBV19	TGTGCCAGTAGTCTGAGCGGAGACTACGAGCAGTACTTC	CASSLSGDYEQYF
TRBJ2-1	NA	NA	TRBV7-8	TGTGCCAGCATCGACGAGGGCCGATCCTACAATGAGCAGTTCTTC	CASIDEGRSYNEQFF
TRBJ2-7	NA	NA	TRBV28	TGTGCCAGCAGTATGACAGATACATCCTACGAGCAGTACTTC	CASSMTDTSYEQYF
TRBJ1-1	NA	NA	TRBV9	TGTGCCAGCAGCGGAGGGGGGACTGAAGCTTTCTTT	CASSGGGTEAFF
TRBJ2-7	TRBD1	NA	TRBV11-2	TGTGCCAGCAGCCCCAGCAGGGGGAGCGGTGACTACGAGCAGTACTTC	CASSPSRGSGDYEQYF
TRBJ1-4	NA	NA	TRBV9	TGTGCCAGCAGCTCTATTAACGGGGGGGCGGAAAAACTGTTTTTT	CASSSINGGAEKLFF
TRBJ1-1	NA	NA	TRBV27	TGTGCCAGCAGTTTTGAGGGGCAGGTAGCTTTCTTT	CASSFEGQVAFF
TRBJ2-7	NA	NA	TRBV7-9	TGTGCCAGCAGCACAGGTGGATACGAGCAGTACTTC	CASSTGGYEQYF
TRBJ1-5	TRBD1	once	TRBV4-2	TGTGCCAGCAGCCAAGGGACAGGCGTAAATCAGCCCCAGCATTTT	CASSQGTGVNQPQHF